Listed below are T cell receptor beta chains from one sample, sequenced in a study of OX40 agonist ivuxolimab in advanced cancers. Data came from immunoSEQ multiplex PCR; TCRdb stores just in-frame clones and leaves some out. Of tens of thousands of clones detected, about 82% appear once; the ten largest clones hold 25%. The sample was CD4+ or CD8+ T cells sorted from blood, taken in a trial of the OX40 agonist ivuxolimab. Every receptor here comes from an adult with an advanced solid tumor such as melanoma, head and neck, liver or kidney cancer. Each CDR3 is given with its conserved first and last residue. Each record gives: clone size, V gene, J gene, D gene, CDR3 DNA, CDR3 protein. The D gene is left open where the match is weak. Size values are once, few and many counts, or a class for expanded clones, and some rows have none.

-	TRBV27	TRBJ2-2	-	TGTGCCAGCAGTTTTTCGAACACCGGGGAGCTGTTTTTT	CASSFSNTGELFF
once	TRBV19	TRBJ2-1	-	TGTGCCAGTAGTCCCGCCGGGGCCAATGAGCAGTTCTTC	CASSPAGANEQFF
-	TRBV2	TRBJ1-1	-	TGTGCCAGCAGTGTGGGACCCTGGACAACTGAAGCTTTCTTT	CASSVGPWTTEAFF
-	TRBV19	TRBJ1-2	TRBD1	TGTGCCAGTAGCTGGACAGGAGCTAACTATGGCTACACCTTC	CASSWTGANYGYTF
-	TRBV7-3	TRBJ2-7	-	TGTGCCAGCAGCTATAACCACGGACCGCTAAACGAGCAGTACTTC	CASSYNHGPLNEQYF
-	TRBV6-1	TRBJ2-1	-	TGTGCCAGCACGGGCGGGACGGGCAATGAGCAGTTCTTC	CASTGGTGNEQFF
-	TRBV7-9	TRBJ2-1	-	TGTGCCAGCAGCTACCGGGAGTACAATGAGCAGTTCTTC	CASSYREYNEQFF
-	TRBV11-2	TRBJ2-4	TRBD2	TGTGCCAGCAGCTTGAGGGGAGCGGGAGTAGTAGCCAAAAACATTCAGTACTTC	CASSLRGAGVVAKNIQYF
-	TRBV18	TRBJ2-2	-	TGTGCCAGCTCCACCGGAAGGTTTGAGACCGGGGAGCTGTTTTTT	CASSTGRFETGELFF
-	TRBV5-1	TRBJ2-3	TRBD2	TGCGCCAGCAGCTTGGTGACTAGCGGGAGCGGCGCAGATACGCAGTATTTT	CASSLVTSGSGADTQYF
-	TRBV7-2	TRBJ1-1	-	TGTGCCAGCAGCTTCCCGACAGAGACAATGAACACTGAAGCTTTCTTT	CASSFPTETMNTEAFF
-	TRBV11-2	TRBJ2-1	TRBD2	TGTGCCAGCAGCTCGACTAGCGGGTTCAATGAGCAGTTCTTC	CASSSTSGFNEQFF
-	TRBV19	TRBJ1-4	TRBD1	TGTGCCAGTAGTATAGATTGGAGGGGGCAGAAAAAAGAAGATGAAAAACTGTTTTTT	CASSIDWRGQKKEDEKLFF
-	TRBV6-5	TRBJ1-4	-	TGTGCCAGCAGTTACTCGGGGGGGACTAATGAAAAACTGTTTTTT	CASSYSGGTNEKLFF
-	TRBV4-2	TRBJ2-1	-	TGTGCCAGCAGCCAAGTTTCAGGGGAGTGGGGCAATGAGCAGTTCTTC	CASSQVSGEWGNEQFF
-	TRBV28	TRBJ2-7	-	TGTGCCAGCACCCCTTCCGTTTCCGGAAGGGGCTACGAGCAGTACTTC	CASTPSVSGRGYEQYF
few	TRBV6-4	TRBJ2-1	TRBD2	TGTGCCAGCAGTGAAACCGGGACTAGCGGGGGCAATGAGCAGTTCTTC	CASSETGTSGGNEQFF
-	TRBV5-6	TRBJ1-5	-	TGTGCCAGCAGTCTTGCATGGCAGGGGAATCAGCCCCAGCATTTT	CASSLAWQGNQPQHF
-	TRBV14	TRBJ2-7	-	TGTGCCAGCAGCCACACAGGGCTCTACGAGCAGTACTTC	CASSHTGLYEQYF
-	TRBV9	TRBJ2-1	TRBD2	TGTGCCAGCAGCCCGCGGGGGGACCATGAGCAGTTCTTC	CASSPRGDHEQFF
-	TRBV30	TRBJ1-2	-	TGTGCCTGGAGTGAGGGGTTGGGGGACGGCTACACCTTC	CAWSEGLGDGYTF
once	TRBV29-1	TRBJ1-4	-	TGCAGCGTTGGTTGGGGTGAAAAACTGTTTTTT	CSVGWGEKLFF
-	TRBV9	TRBJ2-3	-	TGTGCCAGCAGCGTAGGGAGTGGTAGCACAGATACGCAGTATTTT	CASSVGSGSTDTQYF
-	TRBV25-1	TRBJ2-3	-	TGTGCCAGCAGGGAAGGGCGTGGGGGTCGGAGAGATACGCAGTATTTT	CASREGRGGRRDTQYF
-	TRBV4-2	TRBJ2-3	-	TGTGCCAGCAGCCAAGAAGGGATAAATACGCAGTATTTT	CASSQEGINTQYF
-	TRBV9	TRBJ1-2	TRBD1	TGTGCCAGCAGCGCGACAGGGGGAAACTATGGCTACACCTTC	CASSATGGNYGYTF